These T cell receptor beta chains were read from a single sample in a study of T-cell reconstitution after alpha-beta-depleted transplantation in children. TCRdb independently ran MiXCR on the PCR reads; one entry per CDR3 protein. This sample has about 270,000 distinct CDR3 sequences, with approximately 9.8% found just once. This specimen was PBMCs from the stem cell graft donor, taken from the stem cell graft. These receptors came from a human donor who donated a stem cell graft to a child with SCID. The CDR3 runs from the conserved cysteine through the conserved F or W. The D gene is left open where the match is weak. Clone size is not always given. Where it is, it says once, few, many or a class for expanded clones.

>TRBJ1-1|TRBD1|13|TRBV12-3/TRBV12-4|few
TGTGCCAGCAACAGACAGGGGGAGACTGAAGCTTTCTTT
CASNRQGETEAFF
>TRBJ1-2|NA|14|TRBV12-3/TRBV12-4|NA
TGTGCCAGCAGTAATATCTTGGAGAATTCTGGCTACACCTTC
CASSNILENSGYTF
>TRBJ2-7|NA|15|TRBV29-1|many
TGCAGCGTTGAAGAATCCCACAGGGTGAGCTCTGCGCAGTACTTC
CSVEESHRVSSAQYF
>TRBJ2-3|NA|14|TRBV9|many
TGTGCCAGCAGCGTCCCGGGGGTTGGAGATACGCAGTATTTT
CASSVPGVGDTQYF
>TRBJ2-7|NA|9|TRBV6-6|NA
TGTGCCAGCGTTTACGAGCAGTACTTC
CASVYEQYF
>TRBJ1-1|NA|14|TRBV5-1|few
TGCGCCAGCAGCAGGGACACGTTGAACACTGAAGCTTTCTTT
CASSRDTLNTEAFF
>TRBJ2-1|NA|15|TRBV20-1|few
TGCAGTGCTAGCGTTCAGGGGAGCTCCTACAATGAGCAGTTCTTC
CSASVQGSSYNEQFF
>TRBJ2-7|TRBD1|15|TRBV19|NA
TGTGCCAGTAGTTTAGGGACAGGGTGGTCCTACGAGCAGTACTTC
CASSLGTGWSYEQYF
>TRBJ2-2|TRBD2|16|TRBV20-1|few
TGCAGTGCTAGACAGAGCGGGGGGGCCGGCACCGGGGAGCTGTTTTTT
CSARQSGGAGTGELFF
>TRBJ2-3|NA|15|TRBV12-3/TRBV12-4|once
TGTGCCAGCAGTTATCCCCTTGGGGGTAGAGATACGCTGTATTTT
CASSYPLGGRDTLYF
>TRBJ2-7|NA|13|TRBV6-5|many
TGTGCCAGCAGTTACTCGAGTTCGTACGAGCAGTACTTC
CASSYSSSYEQYF
>TRBJ2-7|TRBD2|15|TRBV4-2|many
TGTGCCAGCAGCCGACAGACTAGCGGGGGATACGAGCAGTACTTC
CASSRQTSGGYEQYF
>TRBJ2-7|NA|14|TRBV9|few
TGTGCCAGCAGCGCGTCAGGGAATCCCTACGAGCAGTACTTC
CASSASGNPYEQYF
>TRBJ1-2|NA|13|TRBV12-3/TRBV12-4|many
TGTGCCAGCAGCCCCGGGACTAGCTATGGCTACACCTTC
CASSPGTSYGYTF
>TRBJ2-1|TRBD2|15|TRBV5-5|NA
TGTGCCAGCAGCCCCGGGACTAGTTATGACAATGAGCAGTTCTTC
CASSPGTSYDNEQFF
>TRBJ2-3|NA|14|TRBV12-3/TRBV12-4|few
TGTGCCAGCAGTTTAATGCAGGGCACAGATACGCAGTATTTT
CASSLMQGTDTQYF
>TRBJ1-1|NA|14|TRBV6-5|NA
TGTGCCAGCAGTTACTCCCATGAGGGCACTGAAGCTTTCTTT
CASSYSHEGTEAFF
>TRBJ1-5|NA|13|TRBV12-3/TRBV12-4|many
TGTGCCAGCAGGTTCGGTCTAAATCAGCCCCAGCATTTT
CASRFGLNQPQHF
>TRBJ2-7|NA|16|TRBV12-3/TRBV12-4|many
TGTGCCAGCAGTCGCTCCGGGACGGGAATAGGGAACGAGCAGTACTTC
CASSRSGTGIGNEQYF
>TRBJ2-2|NA|15|TRBV5-5|few
TGTGCCAGCAGCTTACCGGGAGACAAGCTCGGGGAGCTGTTTTTT
CASSLPGDKLGELFF
>TRBJ2-5|TRBD2|14|TRBV6-1|NA
TGTGCCAGCAGGACTAGCGGGCCACAAGAGACCCAGTACTTC
CASRTSGPQETQYF
>TRBJ1-6|NA|14|TRBV5-1|NA
TGCGCCAGCAGCCGCGGCTTATCAAATTCACCCCTCCACTTT
CASSRGLSNSPLHF
>TRBJ2-3|NA|15|TRBV7-3|many
TGTGCCAGCAGCTTAACCGGAGGGGCTGGAGATACGCAGTATTTT
CASSLTGGAGDTQYF
>TRBJ2-3|NA|19|TRBV5-6|NA
TGTGCCAGCAGCCCTGTGTGGGGGCCTACCGAGTCTAGCACAGATACGCAGTATTTT
CASSPVWGPTESSTDTQYF
>TRBJ2-5|NA|14|TRBV20-1|few
TGCAGTGCTAGGATGACTAGGCTTCAAGAGACCCAGTACTTC
CSARMTRLQETQYF
>TRBJ2-7|NA|14|TRBV27|NA
TGTGCCAGCAGTTTATATCGGGGTACCTACGAGCAGTACTTC
CASSLYRGTYEQYF
>TRBJ1-2|NA|12|TRBV2|NA
TGTGCCAGCATCTACAGGGTCTCTGGCTACACCTTC
CASIYRVSGYTF
>TRBJ2-6|NA|15|TRBV7-9|few
TGTGCCAGGGATGACGGCGGATATGGGGCCAACGTCCTGACTTTC
CARDDGGYGANVLTF
>TRBJ2-4|NA|18|TRBV5-6|many
TGTGCCAGCAGCTTGGGGGGGCCAGGGGCGCTAGCCAAAAACATTCAGTACTTC
CASSLGGPGALAKNIQYF
>TRBJ2-1|NA|12|TRBV5-1|many
TGCGCCAGCCGACCTTCTTGGGATGAGCAGTTCTTC
CASRPSWDEQFF
>TRBJ2-3|TRBD1|16|TRBV5-1|NA
TGCGCCAGCAGCTTAGTAGAGACAGGGTGGGCAGATACGCAGTATTTT
CASSLVETGWADTQYF
>TRBJ2-5|NA|12|TRBV7-2|many
TGTGCCAGCAGCTTATACAGCCAGACCCAGTACTTC
CASSLYSQTQYF
>TRBJ1-1|TRBD1|17|TRBV5-5|NA
TGTGCCAGCAGCTTGTATCTCCCAGGGACAGGATACACTGAAGCTTTCTTT
CASSLYLPGTGYTEAFF
>TRBJ2-3|NA|14|TRBV2|many
TGTGCCAGCAGGGAGGCGACTAGCACAGATACGCAGTATTTT
CASREATSTDTQYF
>TRBJ1-1|NA|14|TRBV12-3/TRBV12-4|few
TGTGCCAGCAGCTTCGGGACACACTACACTGAAGCTTTCTTT
CASSFGTHYTEAFF